Shown below are 31 T cell receptor beta chains from a single sample sequenced in a study of OX40 agonist ivuxolimab in advanced cancers. Profiling relied on immunoSEQ multiplex PCR, and the TCRdb table lists in-frame clones only, not all of them. The sample comprises just under 85,000 clones, approximately 84% of which are singletons, and 2.5% to 3% rests with the top ten. The sample was CD4+ or CD8+ T cells sorted from blood, taken in a trial of the OX40 agonist ivuxolimab. The receptors were sampled from an adult with an advanced solid tumor such as melanoma, head and neck, liver or kidney cancer.

This chain joins TRBV7-2 and TRBJ1-4; D is ambiguous. This CDR3 region has 15 residues. In germline, CDR1 is SGHTA, CDR2 FQGNSA. The germline V and J ends were trimmed by 1 base and 0 bases, with 6 bases remaining between them. This CDR3 is CASSLERATNEKLFF. Written as DNA, the CDR3 is TGTGCCAGCAGCTTAGAGCGGGCAACTAATGAAAAACTGTTTTTT.

This clone was recorded once. The chain combines TRBV9 with TRBJ2-3; TRBD1 agrees at 7 bases. This CDR3 has 13 residues. The germline CDR1 and CDR2 sequences are SGDLS and YYNGEE. J was trimmed by 7 bases and V by 4 bases; bases with no gene match: 6. CDR3 loop: CASSSNRGNTQYF. The CDR3 region has the DNA TGTGCCAGCAGCTCCAACAGGGGAAATACGCAGTATTTT. The entire variable domain, with the rest obtained from reference TRBV9 and TRBJ2-3, is as follows: DSGVTQTPKHLITATGQRVTLRCSPRSGDLSVYWYQQSLDQGLQFLIQYYNGEERAKGNILERFSAQQFPDLHSELNLSSLELGDSALYFCASSSNRGNTQYFGPGTRLTVL.

This clone came up a few times. V usage is TRBV4-2 and J usage is TRBJ1-1; the D is unclear. V was shortened by 0 bases and J by 9 bases, with 5 bases between the two germline ends. This CDR3 comprises 11 residues. Germline V gives CDR1 LGHNA, CDR2 YNFKEQ. The CDR3 protein is CASSQEGQAFF. In nucleotides, the CDR3 is TGTGCCAGCAGCCAAGAAGGCCAAGCTTTCTTT.

The chain couples TRBV9 to TRBJ1-6; D is ambiguous. Germline values: CDR1 SGDLS, CDR2 YYNGEE. The V and J ends lost 0 bases and 6 bases respectively, with 10 bases between them. The CDR3 is 15 residues long. The CDR3 DNA sequence: TGTGCCAGCAGCGTAGCTCCCCGGCCTAATTCACCCCTCCACTTT. It translates to CASSVAPRPNSPLHF.

A note on this clone: Distinct nucleotide sequences in the sample also encode this CDR3. The rearrangement links TRBV18 to TRBJ2-3, with 9 bases that match TRBD1. With V trimmed by 4 bases and J by 3 bases, 5 bases remained unmatched. Germline loops: CDR1 KGHSH, CDR2 LQKENI. The CDR3 is 15 residues long. The CDR3 coding sequence is TGTGCCAGCTCACGTCCGGGACAGGGAACAGATACGCAGTATTTT. Protein sequence: CASSRPGQGTDTQYF.

Only one count was recorded for this clone. V gene TRBV7-2 combines with J gene TRBJ1-6, with D hard to call. The V end lost 3 bases, the J end lost 8 bases, and 14 bases lay between the germline ends. The CDR3 loop spans 15 amino acids. Germline CDR1 and CDR2: SGHTA and FQGNSA. In DNA form, the CDR3 reads TGTGCCAGCAGCTTTGAAATAGGGTTGGATTCACCCCTCCACTTT. This encodes CASSFEIGLDSPLHF. The variable domain in full, with the rest retrieved from reference TRBV7-2 and TRBJ1-6, is GAGVSQSPSNKVTEKGKDVELRCDPISGHTALYWYRQSLGQGLEFLIYFQGNSAPDKSGLPSDRFSAERTGGSVSTLTIQRTQQEDSAVYLCASSFEIGLDSPLHFGNGTRLTVT.

The V call is TRBV14, the J call TRBJ2-1, with 9 positions matching TRBD2. This CDR3 spans 12 amino acids. Germline V CDR1 and CDR2: SGHDN, FVKESK. Unmatched junction bases numbered 3, after V lost 3 bases and J lost 12 bases. The CDR3 protein is CASSQQAGGQFF. Here the CDR3 DNA reads TGTGCCAGCAGCCAGCAAGCGGGGGGGCAGTTCTTC.

The chain has TRBV11-2 and TRBJ1-5, with 8 bases matching TRBD1. V was clipped by 5 bases and J by 2 bases; unmatched bases: 8. Germline CDR1 reads SGHAT; CDR2 reads FQNNGV. This CDR3 spans 16 amino acids. In DNA, the CDR3 is TGTGCCAGCAGCGCCCGGACAGGGCGCGGCAATCAGCCCCAGCATTTT. This gives the protein CASSARTGRGNQPQHF.

This clone was recorded only once. DNA of the CDR3: TGTGCCAGCTCACCACTAGCAGCAAACACAGATACGCAGTATTTT. It specifies CASSPLAANTDTQYF. V gene TRBV18 combines with J gene TRBJ2-3; D gene unclear. CDR3 length: 15 residues. Per germline, CDR1 KGHSH and CDR2 LQKENI. Trimming took off 1 base at V and 2 bases at J, with 10 bases between the two ends.

This chain joins TRBV28 and TRBJ1-2; D may be TRBD1 (5 bases). Trimming took 10 bases from V and 5 from J, leaving 11 bases between them. Germline V lookup: CDR1 MDHEN, CDR2 SYDVKM. The CDR3 is 11 residues long. This chain's CDR3 is CAIGTVYGYTF. The DNA for the CDR3 is TGTGCCATCGGGACCGTTTATGGCTACACCTTC.

The chain carries TRBV11-2 and TRBJ1-3; possible D gene TRBD1, 5 bases. Germline CDR1 and CDR2: SGHAT and FQNNGV. Between the trimmed V and J ends, which lost 5 bases and 0 bases, there was a span of 11 bases. The CDR3 has 15 amino acids. The CDR3 DNA follows: TGTGCCAGCAGCGTGGAGGGGAGCTCTGGAAACACCATATATTTT. Protein product: CASSVEGSSGNTIYF.

The sample holds one count of this clone. V is TRBV7-2 and J is TRBJ1-4; D is possibly TRBD1 (5 bases). The CDR3 is 15 residues long. Germline-derived CDR1 and CDR2 are SGHTA and FQGNSA. Trimming left V 2 bases short and J 7 bases short, with 14 bases between. In nucleotides, the CDR3 is TGTGCCAGCAGCTTATCTATCGGGGCGGGTGAAAAACTGTTTTTT. Translated, it gives CASSLSIGAGEKLFF.

V is TRBV28 and J is TRBJ1-1; D may be TRBD1 (5 bases). The germline V gene has CDR1 MDHEN and CDR2 SYDVKM. The CDR3 has 15 residues. Trimming removed 2 bases at V and 8 bases at J, with 18 bases between. The CDR3 nucleotides are TGTGCCAGCAGTTTAGCCCGACTCCCAGGGACGGAAGCTTTCTTT. It yields the protein CASSLARLPGTEAFF.

This clone was detected once. The J gene is TRBJ2-2, the V gene TRBV7-3; D gene uncertain. CDR3 length equals 13 residues. Germline V gene lookup returns CDR1 SGHTA and CDR2 FQGTGA. V dropped 4 bases and J dropped 1 base, with 4 bases sitting between them. The CDR3 DNA reads TGTGCCAGCAGCTCCGGGAACACCGGGGAGCTGTTTTTT. Protein sequence: CASSSGNTGELFF.

The V gene is TRBV7-8, the J gene TRBJ1-2, with D possibly TRBD1 on 6 matching bases. The CDR3 is 19 amino acids. V was shortened by 1 base and J by 0 bases, with 21 bases between the two germline ends. Germline loops: CDR1 SGHVS, CDR2 FQNEAQ. This CDR3 is CASSLGRQGLRLTNYGYTF. The CDR3 bases are TGTGCCAGCAGCTTAGGTCGGCAGGGGCTACGATTAACTAACTATGGCTACACCTTC.

To note about this clone: A junction end diverges from the germline sequence, so it may reflect a read error. This chain's CDR3 is CGTGQNQPQHF. The CDR3 DNA is TGCGGGACAGGGCAAAATCAGCCCCAGCATTTT. V gene TRBV10-3 combines with J gene TRBJ1-5, with TRBD1 identical over 9 bases. The CDR3 runs to 11 residues. CDR1 and CDR2 from the germline V gene are ENHRY and SYGVKD.

The chain couples TRBV19 to TRBJ1-1; 8 nucleotides match TRBD1. Unmatched junction bases numbered 7, after V lost 4 bases and J lost 6 bases. Germline V gene sequence: CDR1 LNHDA, CDR2 SQIVND (reference sequence). This CDR3 contains 14 residues. CDR3: CASSTRQGHAEAFF. The CDR3 nucleotides are TGTGCCAGTAGTACCCGACAGGGGCACGCTGAAGCTTTCTTT.

V usage is TRBV28 and J usage is TRBJ1-5; D may be TRBD1 (5 bases). V lost 1 base, J lost 7 bases, and 8 bases lay in between. This CDR3 spans 13 amino acids. CDR1 and CDR2 from the germline V gene are MDHEN and SYDVKM. The CDR3 DNA sequence: TGTGCCAGCAGTTTATTAGGGACGCAGCCCCAGCATTTT. Translated, it gives CASSLLGTQPQHF.

This chain connects TRBV28 to TRBJ2-7; D uncertain. V lost 10 bases and J lost 6, with 19 bases in between. The germline gives CDR1 MDHEN, CDR2 SYDVKM. This CDR3 comprises 13 residues. CDR3 DNA: TGTGCCACCCTACGGAAATCTCTGGGCGAGCAGTACTTC. It specifies CATLRKSLGEQYF.

The rearrangement joins TRBV30 to TRBJ1-2; D might be TRBD1 (5 bases). This CDR3 region has 13 residues. Trimming removed 4 bases at V and 8 bases at J, with 17 bases between. From germline, CDR1 is GTSNPN and CDR2 SVGIG (reference sequence). The chain's CDR3 is CAWIRDSGGGYTF. The DNA of the CDR3 is TGTGCCTGGATCAGGGATTCAGGAGGGGGCTACACCTTC. Combining the CDR3 with reference TRBV30 and TRBJ1-2 gives the whole variable domain SQTIHQWPATLVQPVGSPLSLECTVEGTSNPNLYWYRQAAGRGLQLLFYSVGIGQISSEVPQNLSASRPQDRQFILSSKKLLLSDSGFYLCAWIRDSGGGYTFGSGTRLTVV.

This sequence joins TRBV9 and TRBJ2-1; 16 bases match TRBD2. The CDR3 runs 18 residues. The germline gives CDR1 SGDLS, CDR2 YYNGEE. Trimming took 3 bases from V and 5 from J; bases not matched to a gene: 8. As DNA, the CDR3 is TGTGCCAGCAGCGCGGGACTAGCGGGGGGGCTGGGAAACAATGAGCAGTTCTTC. Translated, it gives CASSAGLAGGLGNNEQFF.

This clone was seen just once. This CDR3 reads CASSASTGGESEQYF. For the CDR3, the DNA is TGTGCCAGTAGTGCCTCGACAGGGGGCGAAAGCGAGCAGTACTTC. The V call is TRBV19, the J call TRBJ2-7, with 10 bases aligning to TRBD1. CDR1 and CDR2 from the germline V gene are LNHDA and SQIVND (reference sequence). After removal of 5 bases from V and 6 bases from J, the junction contained 10 bases not matched to a gene. CDR3 size: 15 residues.

This clone was seen a handful of times. This chain links TRBV7-2 with TRBJ2-3; perhaps TRBD2 as D (5 bases). CDR3 length equals 15 residues. V shed 0 bases and J shed 0 bases, with 7 bases lying between them. CDR1 and CDR2 (germline): SGHTA, FQGNSA. CDR3 DNA: TGTGCCAGCAGCTTAGCAGCGGCGAGCACAGATACGCAGTATTTT. This sequence encodes CASSLAAASTDTQYF. Together with reference TRBV7-2 and TRBJ2-3, the CDR3 gives the full variable domain: GAGVSQSPSNKVTEKGKDVELRCDPISGHTALYWYRQSLGQGLEFLIYFQGNSAPDKSGLPSDRFSAERTGGSVSTLTIQRTQQEDSAVYLCASSLAAASTDTQYFGPGTRLTVL.

The chain carries TRBV2 and TRBJ2-1; D is uncertain. This CDR3 is 13 amino acids long. V shed 8 bases and J shed 4 bases, with 12 bases lying between them. CDR1 is SNHLY and CDR2 is FYNNEI in the germline V gene. This CDR3 reads CASALVGYNEQFF. The CDR3 DNA follows: TGTGCCAGCGCTCTGGTGGGGTACAATGAGCAGTTCTTC.

The J gene is TRBJ1-2, the V gene TRBV5-1, with D maybe TRBD1 (6 bases). CDR3 size: 14 residues. The V gene's germline CDR1 is SGHRS and CDR2 YFSETQ. V lost 0 bases, J lost 7 bases, and 13 bases lay in between. The CDR3 here is CASSLAQGGAGYTF. CDR3 DNA sequence: TGCGCCAGCAGCTTGGCTCAAGGGGGGGCTGGCTACACCTTC.

This chain uses TRBV6-1 with TRBJ1-3; no clear D. Looked up from germline, CDR1 is MNHNS and CDR2 is SASEGT. The CDR3 consists of 15 residues. With 7 bases removed from V and 0 bases from J, the gap between germline ends came to 13 bases. The CDR3 region is CASKVTLGSGNTIYF. CDR3 bases: TGTGCCAGCAAAGTGACCTTGGGCTCTGGAAACACCATATATTTT.

The gene calls are TRBV7-9 and TRBJ1-2, with D perhaps TRBD1 (5 bases). The CDR3 is made up of 13 amino acids. The V end lost 10 bases, the J end lost 3 bases, and 15 bases lay between the germline ends. Germline CDR1 SEHNR, CDR2 FQNEAQ (reference sequence). CDR3 loop: CANSDSDDYGYTF. Written as DNA, the CDR3 is TGTGCCAACTCTGACAGCGATGACTATGGCTACACCTTC.

V is TRBV7-2 and J is TRBJ2-3; no reliable D call. The V end lost 1 base, the J end lost 5 bases, and 7 bases lay between the germline ends. This CDR3 has 13 amino acids. Germline CDR1 reads SGHTA; CDR2 reads FQGNSA. The CDR3 region has the DNA TGTGCCAGCAGCTTAGTCTGGAGAGATACGCAGTATTTT. Encoded protein: CASSLVWRDTQYF. The whole variable domain, filled in from reference TRBV7-2 and TRBJ2-3, reads GAGVSQSPSNKVTEKGKDVELRCDPISGHTALYWYRQSLGQGLEFLIYFQGNSAPDKSGLPSDRFSAERTGGSVSTLTIQRTQQEDSAVYLCASSLVWRDTQYFGPGTRLTVL.

The chain recombines TRBV29-1 with TRBJ1-1, with a tentative D call TRBD1 (5 bases). The CDR3 consists of 13 residues. CDR1 is SQVTM and CDR2 is ANQGSEA in the germline V gene. V lost 7 bases, J lost 7 bases, and 19 bases lay in between. CDR3 region: CSAAQRARGEAFF. The CDR3 DNA follows: TGCAGCGCCGCACAGAGGGCGAGGGGTGAAGCTTTCTTT.

The genes are TRBV6-5 and TRBJ2-3; D remains unclear. The CDR3 has 15 residues. Looked up from germline, CDR1 is MNHEY and CDR2 is SVGAGI. Trimming took off 0 bases at V and 2 bases at J, with 9 bases between the two ends. The CDR3 reads CASSYSGQFTDTQYF. CDR3 bases: TGTGCCAGCAGTTACTCAGGCCAGTTCACAGATACGCAGTATTTT.

The chain has TRBV19 and TRBJ2-2; a possible D gene is TRBD1 (6 bases). The CDR3 consists of 14 residues. CDR1 and CDR2 from the germline V gene are LNHDA and SQIVND (reference sequence). Trimming removed 1 base from V and 5 bases from J, with 8 bases in between. CDR3 in DNA: TGTGCCAGTAGTATAGGTCAGGGGACCGGGGAGCTGTTTTTT. Amino acids: CASSIGQGTGELFF.